These 9 T cell receptor beta chains share one sample of origin, sequenced in a study of cytomegalovirus exposure and HLA in healthy donors. Vbeta (60) and Jbeta (13) primers were used in the PCR. Data came from immunoSEQ multiplex PCR; TCRdb stores just in-frame clones and leaves some out. The table records about 180,000 clones, roughly 78% of them present only once. The sequencing sample was made of PBMCs. The source is a woman in her 50s in good health and CMV-seropositive.

The chain recombines TRBV27 with TRBJ2-2; 10 bases agree with TRBD1. Trimming at V came to 7 bases and at J to 4 bases, leaving 9 bases not matched to a gene. The CDR3 extends over 16 amino acids. CDR1 is MNHEY and CDR2 is SMNVEV in the germline V gene (reference sequence). The CDR3 region is CASTPGTGARTGELFF. CDR3 sequence (DNA): TGTGCCAGCACACCCGGGACAGGGGCACGCACCGGGGAGCTGTTTTTT.

The chain combines TRBV7-9 with TRBJ1-2; possibly TRBD1 for D (6 bases). Germline V gene lookup returns CDR1 SEHNR and CDR2 FQNEAQ (reference sequence). The length of the CDR3 is 16 residues. Trimming left V 0 bases short and J 5 bases short, with 16 bases between. The CDR3 sequence: CASSLAGLGQQYGYTF. DNA for the CDR3: TGTGCCAGCAGCTTAGCGGGTCTCGGACAGCAGTATGGCTACACCTTC.

J is TRBJ2-2 and V is TRBV10-3; 11 positions match TRBD2. Germline CDR1 and CDR2: ENHRY and SYGVKD. V shed 9 bases, J shed 6 bases, and the junction held 6 bases outside the gene matches. The CDR3 extends over 14 amino acids. CDR3 amino acids: CAIRSGGASGELFF. In DNA, the CDR3 is TGTGCCATTCGTAGCGGGGGGGCATCCGGGGAGCTGTTTTTT.

The rearrangement links TRBV4-2 to TRBJ1-4, with 8 positions matching TRBD1. The CDR3 runs 14 residues. V lost 1 base to trimming and J lost 6 bases; unmatched junction nucleotides: 1. Per the germline V gene, CDR1 is LGHNA and CDR2 is YNFKEQ. The CDR3 region has the DNA TGTGCCAGCAGCCAAGGGGGACAGGATGAAAAACTGTTTTTT. It yields the protein CASSQGGQDEKLFF.

This chain uses TRBV29-1 with TRBJ2-7; D is perhaps TRBD1 (6 bases). The CDR3 is made up of 14 amino acids. Germline V gene data show CDR1 as SQVTM and CDR2 as ANQGSEA. The V and J ends lost 6 bases and 2 bases respectively, with 17 bases between them. The chain's CDR3 is CSVAPGHHAYEQYF. Here the CDR3 DNA reads TGCAGCGTAGCACCGGGACACCACGCCTACGAGCAGTACTTC.

V is TRBV29-1 and J is TRBJ1-5, with 8 positions matching TRBD1. Looked up from germline, CDR1 is SQVTM and CDR2 is ANQGSEA. J lost 11 bases, V lost 0 bases, and 9 bases had no gene match. The CDR3 has 14 amino acids. CDR3 residues: CSVEDRQGRGTQHF. In nucleotides, the CDR3 is TGCAGCGTTGAAGATCGACAGGGGAGGGGGACCCAGCATTTT.

The V gene is TRBV6-1, the J gene TRBJ1-3, with 7 nucleotides matching TRBD1. CDR1 MNHNS and CDR2 SASEGT come from the germline V gene. CDR3 size: 15 residues. V shed 8 bases and J 0 bases; nucleotides not matched to a gene: 7. The CDR3 region is CASLDRALSGNTIYF. The CDR3 bases are TGTGCCAGCCTAGACAGGGCCCTCTCTGGAAACACCATATATTTT.

The V and J genes are TRBV21-1 and TRBJ2-7; TRBD1, the table's D call, was not compared with the DNA. TRBV21-1 is reported as a pseudogene. The CDR3 is made up of 16 amino acids. CDR3: CASSPRTGVRSDEQYF. The CDR3 nucleotides are TGTGCCAGCAGCCCGCGGACAGGGGTTCGGTCCGACGAGCAGTACTTC.

This clone came up once. This sequence joins TRBV5-1 and TRBJ1-6, with TRBD1 matching over 8 bases. Germline V CDR1 and CDR2: SGHRS, YFSETQ. J lost 5 bases, V lost 4 bases, and 8 bases had no gene match. The CDR3 extends over 16 amino acids. The CDR3 reads CASSVPGTGDNSPLHF. The DNA of the CDR3 is TGCGCCAGCAGCGTTCCCGGGACAGGAGATAATTCACCCCTCCACTTT.